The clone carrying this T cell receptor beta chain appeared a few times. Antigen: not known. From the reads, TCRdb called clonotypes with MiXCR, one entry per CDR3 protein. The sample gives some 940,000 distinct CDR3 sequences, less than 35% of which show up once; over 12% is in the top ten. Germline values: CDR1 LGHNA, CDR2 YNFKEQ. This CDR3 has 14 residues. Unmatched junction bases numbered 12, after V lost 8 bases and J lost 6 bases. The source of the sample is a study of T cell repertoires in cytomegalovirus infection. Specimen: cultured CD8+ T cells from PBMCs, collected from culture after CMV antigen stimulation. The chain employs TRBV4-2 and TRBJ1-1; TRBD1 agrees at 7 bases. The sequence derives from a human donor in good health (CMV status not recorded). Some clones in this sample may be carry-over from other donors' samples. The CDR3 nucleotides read TGTGCCAGCCGGGGGGGGACAGCCTCTCCTGAAGCTTTCTTT. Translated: CASRGGTASPEAFF.